Listed below are T cell receptor beta chains from one sample, sequenced in a study of T cells in Graves' hyperthyroidism and ophthalmopathy. From the multiplex PCR reads, TCRdb called clonotypes with MiXCR, one entry per CDR3 protein. In the table there are 550,000 to 600,000 distinct CDR3 sequences, just over 45% of which are singletons. Sequencing used peripheral blood or thyroid tissue (not recorded which). The receptor set was obtained from an adult woman with Graves' disease, either hyperthyroidism or ophthalmopathy (not recorded which). Both conserved end residues are part of each CDR3. Fields, in order: V gene, D gene, clone size, J gene, CDR3 length, CDR3 DNA, CDR3 protein. D genes are given only for firm matches. Clone size is given for some rows only: seen once, a few or many times, or a class if the clone is expanded.

V: TRBV19; D: .; size: once; J: TRBJ2-2; length: 15; DNA: TGTGCCAGTAGTATATTGGCAGTGAACACCGGGGAGCTGTTTTTT; CDR3: CASSILAVNTGELFF
V: TRBV29-1; D: .; size: .; J: TRBJ1-2; length: 12; DNA: TGCAGCACCGAAGACGGAATCTATGGCTACACCTTC; CDR3: CSTEDGIYGYTF
V: TRBV7-9; D: TRBD2; size: many; J: TRBJ2-7; length: 15; DNA: TGTGCCAGCAGCTACCTAGCGGGGGCCTCCTACGAGCAGTACTTC; CDR3: CASSYLAGASYEQYF
V: TRBV7-2; D: TRBD1; size: few; J: TRBJ1-1; length: 14; DNA: TGTGCCAGCAGACGGGGACAGGTGAACACTGAAGCTTTCTTT; CDR3: CASRRGQVNTEAFF
V: TRBV29-1; D: TRBD2; size: .; J: TRBJ2-5; length: 13; DNA: TGCAGCGTTCAGACTAGCGGGATCGGTACCCAGTACTTC; CDR3: CSVQTSGIGTQYF
V: TRBV5-5; D: .; size: .; J: TRBJ1-2; length: 15; DNA: TGTGCCAGCAGCTTGGCCGCGGGGGCTAACTATGGCTACACCTTC; CDR3: CASSLAAGANYGYTF
V: TRBV14; D: .; size: once; J: TRBJ1-4; length: 13; DNA: TGTGCCAGCAGCCAAGACCTTAATGAAAAACTGTTTTTT; CDR3: CASSQDLNEKLFF
V: TRBV9; D: .; size: .; J: TRBJ2-1; length: 15; DNA: TGTGCCAGCAGCTTCACCGGGACATCCTACAATGAGCAGTTCTTC; CDR3: CASSFTGTSYNEQFF
V: TRBV20-1; D: .; size: .; J: TRBJ1-4; length: 18; DNA: TGCAGTGCTAGAGATATGGGAGGAGGGACATTCAGAGCCGAAAAACTGTTTTTT; CDR3: CSARDMGGGTFRAEKLFF
V: TRBV7-8; D: .; size: many; J: TRBJ2-7; length: 12; DNA: TGTGCCAGCAGTACCAACCTTTACGAGCAGTACTTC; CDR3: CASSTNLYEQYF
V: TRBV18; D: .; size: many; J: TRBJ2-2; length: 14; DNA: TGTGCCAGCTCACCGGACGGGAACACCGGGGAGCTGTTTTTT; CDR3: CASSPDGNTGELFF
V: TRBV11-2; D: .; size: .; J: TRBJ1-1; length: 13; DNA: TGTGCCAGCAGCCCGCTACATTACACTGAAGCTTTCTTT; CDR3: CASSPLHYTEAFF
V: TRBV14; D: .; size: .; J: TRBJ1-2; length: 11; DNA: TGCAGCCTCGAGATGGGTGGCGGCTACACCTTC; CDR3: CSLEMGGGYTF
V: TRBV9; D: .; size: many; J: TRBJ1-1; length: 15; DNA: TGTGCCAGCAGCGTAGGGGGGCAAATGAACACTGAAGCTTTCTTT; CDR3: CASSVGGQMNTEAFF
V: TRBV3-1; D: TRBD2; size: few; J: TRBJ2-5; length: 18; DNA: TGTGCCAGCAGCCAAGAATGGAGGAGCGGGAGTAATATGGAGACCCAGTACTTC; CDR3: CASSQEWRSGSNMETQYF
V: TRBV5-1; D: .; size: many; J: TRBJ2-7; length: 15; DNA: TGCGCCAGCAGCTTGGCCGGCAGGGGAGGCTACGAGCAGTACTTC; CDR3: CASSLAGRGGYEQYF
V: TRBV20-1; D: TRBD1; size: .; J: TRBJ2-5; length: 12; DNA: TGCAGTGCCAGGACAGGGGTCCAGGCCCAGTACTTC; CDR3: CSARTGVQAQYF
V: TRBV4-1; D: .; size: .; J: TRBJ2-5; length: 16; DNA: TGCGCCAGCAGCCAACCGGGCTCCAGTCAAGGCGAGACCCAGTACTTC; CDR3: CASSQPGSSQGETQYF
V: TRBV2; D: .; size: .; J: TRBJ1-5; length: 18; DNA: TGTGCCAGCAGTTTATCGAAAGCAGGATTAACGTACGGTCAGCCCCAGCATTTT; CDR3: CASSLSKAGLTYGQPQHF
V: TRBV14; D: .; size: many; J: TRBJ2-7; length: 14; DNA: TGTGCCAGCAGCCTCGACTGGGGTAGGGACGAGCAGTACTTC; CDR3: CASSLDWGRDEQYF
V: TRBV7-2; D: .; size: .; J: TRBJ1-1; length: 12; DNA: TGTGCCAGCAGCTTACGGAACGCTCAAGCTTTCTTT; CDR3: CASSLRNAQAFF
V: TRBV19; D: TRBD1; size: .; J: TRBJ1-2; length: 13; DNA: TGTGCCAGTAGTTCTCAGGGGGTCGGTGGCTACACCTTC; CDR3: CASSSQGVGGYTF
V: TRBV29-1; D: .; size: .; J: TRBJ2-7; length: 12; DNA: TGCAGCGTTGTCTCAGGGAATACTGAGCAGTACTTC; CDR3: CSVVSGNTEQYF
V: TRBV2; D: TRBD2; size: many; J: TRBJ2-7; length: 17; DNA: TGTGCCAGCACGCTAGCGGGAGGGCCTCAATCCGCCTACGAGCAGTACTTC; CDR3: CASTLAGGPQSAYEQYF
V: TRBV25-1; D: TRBD1; size: few; J: TRBJ1-2; length: 17; DNA: TGTGCCAGCAGTGAAGCTCGACCGGGACAGGGGTTGGATGGCTACACCTTC; CDR3: CASSEARPGQGLDGYTF
V: TRBV7-8; D: .; size: .; J: TRBJ2-3; length: 14; DNA: TGTGCCAGCAGCTCAAGCCAGACAACAGATACGCAGTATTTT; CDR3: CASSSSQTTDTQYF
V: TRBV7-8; D: .; size: many; J: TRBJ1-3; length: 16; DNA: TGTGCCAGCAGCTTGGGGGGACCGTACTCTGGAAACACCATATATTTT; CDR3: CASSLGGPYSGNTIYF
V: TRBV7-6; D: .; size: .; J: TRBJ1-4; length: 14; DNA: TGTGCCAGCAGCAAGACAGGTAGCGGTGAAAAACTGTTTTTT; CDR3: CASSKTGSGEKLFF
V: TRBV7-6; D: .; size: .; J: TRBJ1-3; length: 14; DNA: TGTGCCAGCAGCTTAGGGGCCGCTGGAAACACCATATATTTT; CDR3: CASSLGAAGNTIYF
V: TRBV28; D: TRBD1; size: many; J: TRBJ2-5; length: 14; DNA: TGTGCCAGCAGTTCCGGGACAGGGTTGGAGACCCAGTACTTC; CDR3: CASSSGTGLETQYF
V: TRBV11-2; D: .; size: many; J: TRBJ2-5; length: 15; DNA: TGTGCCAGCAGCTTAGGTGGACAGAGACAAGAGACCCAGTACTTC; CDR3: CASSLGGQRQETQYF
V: TRBV29-1; D: .; size: many; J: TRBJ2-7; length: 13; DNA: TGCAGCGCTATCCGGGGTCTTGGCACAGAGCAGTACTTC; CDR3: CSAIRGLGTEQYF
V: TRBV29-1; D: TRBD1; size: once; J: TRBJ2-7; length: 14; DNA: TGCAGCGTTCGGGACAGGGGGCGCCCCTACGAGCAGTACTTC; CDR3: CSVRDRGRPYEQYF
V: TRBV4-1; D: TRBD1; size: many; J: TRBJ1-2; length: 14; DNA: TGCGCCAGCAGCCGGGACAGGATAAACTATGGCTACACCTTC; CDR3: CASSRDRINYGYTF
V: TRBV20-1; D: .; size: .; J: TRBJ2-7; length: 14; DNA: TGCAGTGCTAGAGGACCCCTCCCCCCAGACGAGCAGTACTTC; CDR3: CSARGPLPPDEQYF
V: TRBV7-9; D: .; size: .; J: TRBJ1-4; length: 16; DNA: TGTGCCAGCAGCCGCGTGGGGGGTACAACTAATGAAAAACTGTTTTTT; CDR3: CASSRVGGTTNEKLFF
V: TRBV25-1; D: .; size: few; J: TRBJ1-4; length: 14; DNA: TGTGCCAGCAGTGAGTCTGGAGTTCTGTTGAAACTGTTTTTT; CDR3: CASSESGVLLKLFF
V: TRBV10-1; D: .; size: .; J: TRBJ2-7; length: 14; DNA: TGCGCCAGCAGTGAGTCGTCCGGGGAGGACGAGCAGTACTTC; CDR3: CASSESSGEDEQYF
V: TRBV12-3/TRBV12-4; D: TRBD1; size: .; J: TRBJ1-5; length: 17; DNA: TGTGCCAGCAGGCTCACTAGCGGGACAGGGGATCGACAGCCCCAGCATTTT; CDR3: CASRLTSGTGDRQPQHF
V: TRBV7-8; D: .; size: many; J: TRBJ2-5; length: 14; DNA: TGTGCCAGCAGCACAACTAGCTTTGAAGAGACCCAGTACTTC; CDR3: CASSTTSFEETQYF
V: TRBV7-3; D: .; size: .; J: TRBJ1-3; length: 11; DNA: TGTGCCAGCAGCCCTGACACCTCCATATATTTT; CDR3: CASSPDTSIYF
V: TRBV7-8; D: TRBD1; size: .; J: TRBJ2-6; length: 18; DNA: TGTGCCAGCAGCTTAGCGCCCAGGGGGTACTCTGGGGCCAACGTCCTGACTTTC; CDR3: CASSLAPRGYSGANVLTF
V: TRBV2; D: .; size: many; J: TRBJ2-7; length: 14; DNA: TGTGCCAGCAGGTCTGTAAGGGATTCCTACGAGCAGTACTTC; CDR3: CASRSVRDSYEQYF
V: TRBV19; D: .; size: .; J: TRBJ2-5; length: 14; DNA: TGTGCCAGTCGGCGAGGGGGTGCACCGGAGACCCAGTACTTC; CDR3: CASRRGGAPETQYF
V: TRBV20-1; D: .; size: few; J: TRBJ2-6; length: 12; DNA: TGCAGTGCTAGATCTGGGGCCAACGTCCTGACTTTC; CDR3: CSARSGANVLTF
V: TRBV5-1; D: .; size: many; J: TRBJ1-1; length: 14; DNA: TGCGCCAGCAGCTTGGGAAGGGGTAAAACTGAAGCTTTCTTT; CDR3: CASSLGRGKTEAFF
V: TRBV19; D: .; size: .; J: TRBJ1-5; length: 14; DNA: TGTGCCAGTAACGGGGACTCCGCGAATCAGCCCCAGCATTTT; CDR3: CASNGDSANQPQHF
V: TRBV7-9; D: .; size: few; J: TRBJ2-1; length: 17; DNA: TGTGCCAGCAGCCCCAGGACAGAAAAGTTTAGCGGGAATGAGCAGTTCTTC; CDR3: CASSPRTEKFSGNEQFF
V: TRBV7-9; D: .; size: many; J: TRBJ2-7; length: 12; DNA: TGTGCCAGCGGGGGGCGAAGCTACGAGCAGTACTTC; CDR3: CASGGRSYEQYF
V: TRBV13; D: TRBD1; size: .; J: TRBJ1-5; length: 16; DNA: TGTGCCAGCAGCTTAGCAGGACAGGTACTCAATCAGCCCCAGCATTTT; CDR3: CASSLAGQVLNQPQHF
V: TRBV7-8; D: .; size: .; J: TRBJ1-5; length: 17; DNA: TGTGCCAGCAGCTTAAGACCGGGGACCCCTACGAGTCAGCCCCAGCATTTT; CDR3: CASSLRPGTPTSQPQHF
V: TRBV20-1; D: TRBD1; size: many; J: TRBJ1-5; length: 15; DNA: TGCAGTGCTAGAGACCCGGGACAGGTCAATCAGCCCCAGCATTTT; CDR3: CSARDPGQVNQPQHF